The TCR beta chain described here comes from a study of OX40 agonist ivuxolimab in advanced cancers. About the study: Among those enrolled, mean age was about 60 years (range about 23 to 79) and 82.7% were male. One hepatocellular carcinoma and two cutaneous melanoma patients partially responded.

This table comes from immunoSEQ multiplex PCR, and its TCRdb copy is limited to in-frame clones, with some not included. Among 70,000 to 95,000 clones listed, roughly 89% were seen once. A remark on this clone: The antigen is unknown.

The CDR3 runs to 18 residues. Germline V gives CDR1 MNHEY, CDR2 SMNVEV (reference sequence). Germline trimming cut 2 bases from V and 2 bases from J; bases unmatched to any gene: 13. Overall study results and limits: Within 6 weeks, CD4+ and CD8+ blood T cells expanded clonally at 0.1 to 3.0 mg/kg. Among patients with partial responses at 0.1-3.0 mg/kg, clonal expansion was among the lowest.

The sequencing used CD4+ or CD8+ T cells sorted from blood, collected in a trial of the OX40 agonist ivuxolimab. This sequence joins TRBV27 and TRBJ2-7, with 9 bases fitting TRBD1. This TCR was sampled from an adult with an advanced solid tumor such as melanoma, head and neck, liver or kidney cancer. CDR3 sequence reads: CASSLLASMGQGTYEQYF. Written as DNA, the CDR3 is TGTGCCAGCAGTTTACTGGCTTCAATGGGACAGGGAACCTACGAGCAGTACTTC.